Listed below are T cell receptor beta chains from one sample, sequenced in a study of OX40 agonist ivuxolimab in advanced cancers. Only in-frame clones appear in the TCRdb table, and some are missing; sequencing was by immunoSEQ multiplex PCR. In the table there are around 21,000 clones, 83% of which are singletons. The specimen comprised CD4+ or CD8+ T cells sorted from blood, sampled in a trial of the OX40 agonist ivuxolimab. Receptor source: an adult with an advanced solid tumor such as melanoma, head and neck, liver or kidney cancer. CDR3s leave out the opening cysteine and the closing phenylalanine or tryptophan. The order of the fields is J gene, V gene, CDR3 protein.

J gene: TRBJ2-1
V gene: TRBV27
CDR3 protein: ASSLSVAGGLTEQF

J gene: TRBJ1-3
V gene: TRBV7-3
CDR3 protein: ASSLGGLENTIY

J gene: TRBJ2-7
V gene: TRBV6-6
CDR3 protein: ATTRDYEQY

J gene: TRBJ2-7
V gene: TRBV5-5
CDR3 protein: ASSFDWTYEQY

J gene: TRBJ2-2
V gene: TRBV6-1
CDR3 protein: ASLRTGELF

J gene: TRBJ2-7
V gene: TRBV7-3
CDR3 protein: ASSIGQGAEQY

J gene: TRBJ2-1
V gene: TRBV18
CDR3 protein: ASSPRAGGPSYNEQF

J gene: TRBJ2-7
V gene: TRBV28
CDR3 protein: ASSFGQGANEQY

J gene: TRBJ1-1
V gene: TRBV7-9
CDR3 protein: ASSPPSLNTEAF

J gene: TRBJ1-4
V gene: TRBV9
CDR3 protein: ASSVEGVTNEKLF

J gene: TRBJ2-1
V gene: TRBV9
CDR3 protein: ASSSAGTGYNEQF

J gene: TRBJ1-2
V gene: TRBV28
CDR3 protein: ASSSPPGGKDGYT

J gene: TRBJ2-2
V gene: TRBV7-8
CDR3 protein: ASSSLTGIGGELF

J gene: TRBJ2-7
V gene: TRBV7-3
CDR3 protein: ASSFPLVYEQY

J gene: TRBJ2-5
V gene: TRBV7-7
CDR3 protein: ASSPGQTPGKTQY

J gene: TRBJ2-1
V gene: TRBV6-1
CDR3 protein: ATLDRLPSYNEQF

J gene: TRBJ2-3
V gene: TRBV27
CDR3 protein: ASSGLAGGRGTDTQY

J gene: TRBJ2-6
V gene: TRBV9
CDR3 protein: ASSASAGSMSNVLT

J gene: TRBJ1-1
V gene: TRBV5-1
CDR3 protein: ASSQNTANTEAF

J gene: TRBJ2-1
V gene: TRBV27
CDR3 protein: ASSLSRDNEQF

J gene: TRBJ2-1
V gene: TRBV25-1
CDR3 protein: ASSLAEGSYNEQF

J gene: TRBJ1-2
V gene: TRBV6-6
CDR3 protein: ASSAGAPPVHGYT

J gene: TRBJ1-4
V gene: TRBV5-1
CDR3 protein: ASSSAGAANEKLF

J gene: TRBJ2-3
V gene: TRBV4-2
CDR3 protein: ASSQDLRLAGGPRPDTQY

J gene: TRBJ1-4
V gene: TRBV4-1
CDR3 protein: ASSPRFRTDNEKLF

J gene: TRBJ1-1
V gene: TRBV6-1
CDR3 protein: ASSETGNAF

J gene: TRBJ2-1
V gene: TRBV11-2
CDR3 protein: ASSSRDRAYNEQF

J gene: TRBJ2-3
V gene: TRBV2
CDR3 protein: ASSELLAGTDTQY

J gene: TRBJ1-1
V gene: TRBV7-9
CDR3 protein: ASRNPRTGGNTEAF

J gene: TRBJ2-1
V gene: TRBV19
CDR3 protein: ASSNIPRNEQF

J gene: TRBJ2-3
V gene: TRBV9
CDR3 protein: ASSVEFLATSTDTQY

J gene: TRBJ2-7
V gene: TRBV7-9
CDR3 protein: ASSPDRALFEQY

J gene: TRBJ2-4
V gene: TRBV27
CDR3 protein: ASSFAGDIQY

J gene: TRBJ2-1
V gene: TRBV19
CDR3 protein: ASSPSLSSYNEQF

J gene: TRBJ2-3
V gene: TRBV7-3
CDR3 protein: ASSLTEGTGGERPADTQY

J gene: TRBJ2-5
V gene: TRBV5-1
CDR3 protein: ASSFGGSEETQY

J gene: TRBJ2-1
V gene: TRBV20-1
CDR3 protein: SSSGGNEQF

J gene: TRBJ2-3
V gene: TRBV2
CDR3 protein: ASKGSVSTDTQY

J gene: TRBJ2-5
V gene: TRBV7-9
CDR3 protein: ASSPMISGGPEETQY

J gene: TRBJ1-4
V gene: TRBV7-9
CDR3 protein: ASSLAHGTVNEKLF

J gene: TRBJ1-1
V gene: TRBV30
CDR3 protein: AWTPGGEGMNTEAF

J gene: TRBJ2-7
V gene: TRBV7-9
CDR3 protein: ASSLVTSGRGYEQY

J gene: TRBJ1-1
V gene: TRBV5-6
CDR3 protein: ASSLLTVNTEAF

J gene: TRBJ2-1
V gene: TRBV5-5
CDR3 protein: ASSSPGQYNEQF

J gene: TRBJ1-5
V gene: TRBV28
CDR3 protein: ASSLTPIGVQPQH

J gene: TRBJ1-3
V gene: TRBV7-8
CDR3 protein: ASSLAPPGSGNTIY

J gene: TRBJ2-2
V gene: TRBV5-1
CDR3 protein: ASSMGQANTGELF

J gene: TRBJ1-4
V gene: TRBV11-2
CDR3 protein: ASSTPSSLAEKLF

J gene: TRBJ1-2
V gene: TRBV7-6
CDR3 protein: ASSPLGTPPGGYT

J gene: TRBJ2-7
V gene: TRBV28
CDR3 protein: ASRGTESYEQY

J gene: TRBJ2-2
V gene: TRBV27
CDR3 protein: ASSLGVGSGELF

J gene: TRBJ2-7
V gene: TRBV29-1
CDR3 protein: SVEDLVRGRYEQY

J gene: TRBJ1-5
V gene: TRBV21-1
CDR3 protein: ASSKDGAGGQPQH

J gene: TRBJ1-2
V gene: TRBV28
CDR3 protein: ASSPRGSRNGYT